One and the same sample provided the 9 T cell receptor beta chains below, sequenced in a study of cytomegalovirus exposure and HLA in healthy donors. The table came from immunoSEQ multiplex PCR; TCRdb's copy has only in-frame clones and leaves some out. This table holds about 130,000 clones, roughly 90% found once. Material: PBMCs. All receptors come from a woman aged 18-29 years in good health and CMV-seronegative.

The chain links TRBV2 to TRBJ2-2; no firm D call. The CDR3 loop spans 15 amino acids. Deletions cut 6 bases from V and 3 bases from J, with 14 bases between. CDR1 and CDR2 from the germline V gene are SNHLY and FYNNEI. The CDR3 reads CASRAVAADTGELFF. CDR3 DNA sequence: TGTGCCAGCAGGGCGGTAGCCGCGGACACCGGGGAGCTGTTTTTT.

The CDR3 sequence: CASSEYGVGDNNQPQHF. Here the CDR3 DNA reads TGTGCCAGCAGTGAATACGGGGTGGGCGATAACAATCAGCCCCAGCATTTT. J is TRBJ1-5 and V is TRBV28; D remains ambiguous. CDR3 length: 17 amino acids. Germline-derived CDR1 and CDR2 are MDHEN and SYDVKM. Trimming took 5 bases from V and 3 from J, leaving 20 bases between them.

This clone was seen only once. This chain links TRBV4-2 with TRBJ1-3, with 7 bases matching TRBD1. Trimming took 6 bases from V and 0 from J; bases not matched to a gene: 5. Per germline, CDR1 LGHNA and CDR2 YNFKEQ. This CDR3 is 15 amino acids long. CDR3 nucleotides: TGTGCCAGCAGTCGCAGGGGGGACTCTGGAAACACCATATATTTT. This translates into CASSRRGDSGNTIYF.

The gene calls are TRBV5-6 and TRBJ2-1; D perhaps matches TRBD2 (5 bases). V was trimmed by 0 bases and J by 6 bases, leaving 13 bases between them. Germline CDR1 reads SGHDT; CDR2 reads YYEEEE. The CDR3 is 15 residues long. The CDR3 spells CASSLGGLAANEQFF. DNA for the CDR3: TGTGCCAGCAGCTTGGGTGGGCTAGCCGCCAATGAGCAGTTCTTC.

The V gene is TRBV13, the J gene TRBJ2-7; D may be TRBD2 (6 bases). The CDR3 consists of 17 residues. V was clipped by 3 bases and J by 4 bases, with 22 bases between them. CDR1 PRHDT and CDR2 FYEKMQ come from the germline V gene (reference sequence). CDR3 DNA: TGTGCCAGCAGCTTGGGCGGGGCCCGTCCCACTAAGTACGAGCAGTACTTC. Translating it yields CASSLGGARPTKYEQYF.

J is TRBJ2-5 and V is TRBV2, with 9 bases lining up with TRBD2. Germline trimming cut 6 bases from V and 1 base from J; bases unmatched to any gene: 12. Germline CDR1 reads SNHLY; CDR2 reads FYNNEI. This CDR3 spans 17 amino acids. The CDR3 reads CASSTRLAGMAQETQYF. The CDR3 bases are TGTGCCAGCAGCACAAGGCTAGCGGGGATGGCCCAAGAGACCCAGTACTTC.

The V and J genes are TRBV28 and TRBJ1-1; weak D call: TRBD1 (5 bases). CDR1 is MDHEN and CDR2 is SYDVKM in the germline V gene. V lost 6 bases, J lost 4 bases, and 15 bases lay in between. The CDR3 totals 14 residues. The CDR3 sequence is CASSSTALRTEAFF. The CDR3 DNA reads TGTGCCAGCAGCTCGACAGCGCTGCGCACTGAAGCTTTCTTT.

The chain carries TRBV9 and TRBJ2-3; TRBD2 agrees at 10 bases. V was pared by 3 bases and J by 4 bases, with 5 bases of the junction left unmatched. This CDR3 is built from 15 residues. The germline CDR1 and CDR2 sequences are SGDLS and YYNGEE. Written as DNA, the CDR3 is TGTGCCAGCAGCGCAAGCGGGAGGGCCGCAGATACGCAGTATTTT. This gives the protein CASSASGRAADTQYF.

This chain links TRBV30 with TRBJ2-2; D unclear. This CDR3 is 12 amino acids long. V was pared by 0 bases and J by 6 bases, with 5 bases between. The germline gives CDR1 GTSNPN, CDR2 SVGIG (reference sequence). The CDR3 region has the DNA TGTGCCTGGAGTGTAGTAGCCGGGGAGCTGTTTTTT. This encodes CAWSVVAGELFF.